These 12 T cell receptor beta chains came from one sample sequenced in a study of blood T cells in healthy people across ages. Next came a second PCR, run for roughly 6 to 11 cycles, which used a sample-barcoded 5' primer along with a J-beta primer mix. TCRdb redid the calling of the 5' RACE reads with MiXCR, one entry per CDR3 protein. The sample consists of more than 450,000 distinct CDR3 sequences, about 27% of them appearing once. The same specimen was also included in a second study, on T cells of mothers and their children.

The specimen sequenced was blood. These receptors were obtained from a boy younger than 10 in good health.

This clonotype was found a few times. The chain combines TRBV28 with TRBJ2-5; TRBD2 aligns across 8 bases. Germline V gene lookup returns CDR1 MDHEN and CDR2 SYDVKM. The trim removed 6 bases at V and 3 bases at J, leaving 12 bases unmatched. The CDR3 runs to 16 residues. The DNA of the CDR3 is TGTGCCAGCAGCCTTGCGTTTGCGGGAGGCGAAGAGACCCAGTACTTC. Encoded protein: CASSLAFAGGEETQYF.

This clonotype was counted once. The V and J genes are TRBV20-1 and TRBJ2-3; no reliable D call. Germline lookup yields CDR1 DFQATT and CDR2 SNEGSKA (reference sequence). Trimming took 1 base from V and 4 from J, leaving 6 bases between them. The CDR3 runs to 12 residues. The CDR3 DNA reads TGCAGTGCTAGAGGGACGGCAGATACGCAGTATTTT. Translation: CSARGTADTQYF.

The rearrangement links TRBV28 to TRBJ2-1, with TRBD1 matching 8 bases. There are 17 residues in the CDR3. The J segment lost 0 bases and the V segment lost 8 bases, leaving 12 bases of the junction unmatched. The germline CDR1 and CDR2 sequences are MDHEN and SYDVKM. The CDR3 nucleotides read TGTGCCAGCCATATGCGCATAACAGGGGGCTCCTACAATGAGCAGTTCTTC. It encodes CASHMRITGGSYNEQFF.

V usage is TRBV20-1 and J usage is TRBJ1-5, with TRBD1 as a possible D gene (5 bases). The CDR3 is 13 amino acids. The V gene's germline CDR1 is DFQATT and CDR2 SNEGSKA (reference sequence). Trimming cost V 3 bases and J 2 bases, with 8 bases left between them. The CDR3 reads CSASDSGNQPQHF. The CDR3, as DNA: TGCAGTGCTAGCGACAGTGGCAATCAGCCCCAGCATTTT.

The CDR3 protein is CASSYSIPGGANLPEKLFF. CDR3 bases: TGTGCCAGCAGTTACTCGATCCCCGGGGGCGCGAATCTCCCTGAAAAACTGTTTTTT. V and J are TRBV6-5 and TRBJ1-4; tentatively, D is TRBD1 (6 bases). The CDR3 consists of 19 residues. Germline V CDR1 and CDR2: MNHEY, SVGAGI. Trimming took off 0 bases at V and 7 bases at J, with 24 bases between the two ends.

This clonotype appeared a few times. The CDR3 DNA sequence: TGCGCCAGCAGCTTGTACAGGGATCTGCCCTACGAGCAGTACTTC. This gives the protein CASSLYRDLPYEQYF. The chain uses TRBV5-1 and TRBJ2-5; TRBD1 is a possible D gene (6 bases). The end of the DNA is better explained by TRBJ2-7, so the J call may be wrong. Germline V gene lookup returns CDR1 SGHRS and CDR2 YFSETQ. This CDR3 contains 15 residues.

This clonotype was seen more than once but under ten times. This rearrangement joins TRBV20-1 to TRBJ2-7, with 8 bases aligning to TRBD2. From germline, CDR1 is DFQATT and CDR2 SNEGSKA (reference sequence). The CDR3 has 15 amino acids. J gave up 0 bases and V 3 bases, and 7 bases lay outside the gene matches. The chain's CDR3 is CSASNSGTSSYEQYF. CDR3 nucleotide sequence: TGCAGTGCTAGTAACTCCGGGACTAGCTCCTACGAGCAGTACTTC.

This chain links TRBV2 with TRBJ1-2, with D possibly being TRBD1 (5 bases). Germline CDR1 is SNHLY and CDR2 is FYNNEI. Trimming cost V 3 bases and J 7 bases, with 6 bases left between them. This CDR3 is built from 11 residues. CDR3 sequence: CASSEGGGYTF. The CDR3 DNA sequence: TGTGCCAGCAGTGAGGGGGGTGGCTACACCTTC.

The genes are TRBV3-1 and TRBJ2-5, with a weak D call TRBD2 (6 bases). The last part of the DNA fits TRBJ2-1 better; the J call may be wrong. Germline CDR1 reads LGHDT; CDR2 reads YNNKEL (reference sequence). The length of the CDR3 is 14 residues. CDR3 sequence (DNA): TGTGCCAGCAGCCCTCGGGGGTTCTACAATGAGCAGTTCTTC. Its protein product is CASSPRGFYNEQFF.

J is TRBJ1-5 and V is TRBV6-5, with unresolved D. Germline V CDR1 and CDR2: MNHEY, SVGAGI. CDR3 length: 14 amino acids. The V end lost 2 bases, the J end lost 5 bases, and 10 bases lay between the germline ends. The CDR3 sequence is CASSYGRVDQPQHF. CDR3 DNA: TGTGCCAGCAGTTACGGTCGGGTTGATCAGCCCCAGCATTTT.

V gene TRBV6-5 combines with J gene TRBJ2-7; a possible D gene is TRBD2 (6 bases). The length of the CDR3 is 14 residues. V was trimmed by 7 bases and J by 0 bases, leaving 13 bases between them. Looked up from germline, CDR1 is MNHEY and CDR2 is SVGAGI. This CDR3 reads CASTPGLDSYEQYF. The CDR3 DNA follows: TGTGCCAGCACCCCGGGACTCGACTCCTACGAGCAGTACTTC.

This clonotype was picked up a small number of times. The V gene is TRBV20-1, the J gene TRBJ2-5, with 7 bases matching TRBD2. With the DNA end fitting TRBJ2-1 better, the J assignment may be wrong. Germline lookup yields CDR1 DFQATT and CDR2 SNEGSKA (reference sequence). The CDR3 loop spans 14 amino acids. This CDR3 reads CSARGGGLKNEQFF. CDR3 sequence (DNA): TGCAGTGCGAGGGGCGGGGGTCTAAAAAATGAGCAGTTCTTC.